The source of this T cell receptor (beta chain) is a study of T cells expressing NK-cell markers. TCRdb re-called the 5' RACE reads and gives one entry per CDR3 protein, without DNA. Its table lists 350,000 to 400,000 distinct CDR3 sequences. The specimen sequenced was blood T cells: a sorted CD56 or NKG2C T cell subset, CD4+ or CD8+ T cells, or bulk PBMC T cells (not recorded which). The receptor was derived from a woman aged 45 to 65 in good health.

This CDR3 reads CASSEGWGQTYEQYF. The V call is TRBV2, the J call TRBJ2-7; without DNA, the TCRdb call of TRBD1 cannot be checked. The CDR3 runs 15 residues. Germline CDR1 SNHLY, CDR2 FYNNEI.